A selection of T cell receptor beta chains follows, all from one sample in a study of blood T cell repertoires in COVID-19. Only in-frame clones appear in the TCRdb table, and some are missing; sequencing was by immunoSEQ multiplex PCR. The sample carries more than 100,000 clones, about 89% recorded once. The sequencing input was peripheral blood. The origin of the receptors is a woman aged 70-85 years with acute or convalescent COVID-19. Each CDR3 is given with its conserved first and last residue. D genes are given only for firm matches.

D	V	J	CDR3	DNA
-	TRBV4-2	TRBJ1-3	CASSRGGANTIYF	TGTGCCAGCAGCCGGGGGGGAGCAAACACCATATATTTT
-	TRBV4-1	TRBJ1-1	CASSQDKQGSEAFF	TGCGCCAGCAGCCAGGATAAACAGGGCTCTGAAGCTTTCTTT
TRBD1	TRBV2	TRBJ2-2	CASRTGGNTGELFF	TGTGCCAGCAGGACAGGGGGCAACACCGGGGAGCTGTTTTTT
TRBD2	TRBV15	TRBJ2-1	CATSRVAGGGYNEQFF	TGTGCCACCAGCAGAGTCGCTGGCGGGGGCTACAATGAGCAGTTCTTC
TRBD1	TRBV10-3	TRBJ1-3	CAISATGGSGNTIYF	TGTGCCATCAGTGCTACAGGGGGCTCTGGAAACACCATATATTTT
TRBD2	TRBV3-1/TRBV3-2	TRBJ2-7	CASSLLAGGYEQYF	TGTGCCAGCAGCCTGCTAGCGGGGGGATACGAGCAGTACTTC
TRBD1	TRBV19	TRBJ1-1	CASSMYRGDTEAFF	TGTGCCAGTAGTATGTACAGGGGGGACACTGAAGCTTTCTTT
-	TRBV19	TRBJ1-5	CASSMGRGLSNQPQHF	TGTGCCAGTAGTATGGGTCGGGGACTAAGCAATCAGCCCCAGCATTTT
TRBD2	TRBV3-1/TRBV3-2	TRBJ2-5	CASSQVELAGETQYF	TGTGCCAGCAGCCAAGTTGAACTAGCGGGGGAGACCCAGTACTTC
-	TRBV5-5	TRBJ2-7	CASSALEQGTRQYF	TGTGCCAGCAGCGCTCTCGAACAGGGTACAAGGCAGTACTTC